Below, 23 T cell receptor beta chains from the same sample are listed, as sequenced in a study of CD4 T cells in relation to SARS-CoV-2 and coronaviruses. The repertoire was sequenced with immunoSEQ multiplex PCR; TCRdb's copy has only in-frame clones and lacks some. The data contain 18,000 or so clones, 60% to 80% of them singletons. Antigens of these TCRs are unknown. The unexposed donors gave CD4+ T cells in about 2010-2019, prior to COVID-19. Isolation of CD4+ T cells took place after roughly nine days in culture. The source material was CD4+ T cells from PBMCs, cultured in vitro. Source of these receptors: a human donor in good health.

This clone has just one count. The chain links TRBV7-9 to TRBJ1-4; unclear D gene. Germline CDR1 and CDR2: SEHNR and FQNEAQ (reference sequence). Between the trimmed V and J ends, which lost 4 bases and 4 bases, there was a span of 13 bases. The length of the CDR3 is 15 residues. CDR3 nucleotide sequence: TGTGCCAGCAGCTCATGGGTGACAAATAATGAAAAACTGTTTTTT. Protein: CASSSWVTNNEKLFF. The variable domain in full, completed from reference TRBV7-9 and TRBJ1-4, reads DTGVSQNPRHKITKRGQNVTFRCDPISEHNRLYWYRQTLGQGPEFLTYFQNEAQLEKSRLLSDRFSAERPKGSFSTLEIQRTEQGDSAMYLCASSSWVTNNEKLFFGSGTQLSVL.

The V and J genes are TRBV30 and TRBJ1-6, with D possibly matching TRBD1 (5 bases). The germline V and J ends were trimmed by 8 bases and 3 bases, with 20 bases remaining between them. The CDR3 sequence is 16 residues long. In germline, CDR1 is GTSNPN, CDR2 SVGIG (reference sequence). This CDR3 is CAGTAERVVYNSPLHF. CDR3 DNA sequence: TGTGCCGGGACCGCCGAAAGGGTGGTCTATAATTCACCCCTCCACTTT.

CDR3 amino acids: CAISGTSQETQYF. CDR3 bases: TGTGCCATCAGTGGGACTAGCCAAGAGACCCAGTACTTC. This chain uses TRBV10-3 with TRBJ2-5; 7 bases are shared with TRBD2. Trimming cost V 4 bases and J 1 base; bases outside gene matches: 0. The CDR3 runs 13 residues. Per the germline V gene, CDR1 is ENHRY and CDR2 is SYGVKD.

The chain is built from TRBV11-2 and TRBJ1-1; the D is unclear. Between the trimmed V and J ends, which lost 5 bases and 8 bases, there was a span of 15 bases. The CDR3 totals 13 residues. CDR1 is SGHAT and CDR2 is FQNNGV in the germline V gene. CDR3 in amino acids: CASSPSPFSEAFF. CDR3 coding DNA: TGTGCCAGCAGCCCGAGCCCATTTTCAGAAGCTTTCTTT. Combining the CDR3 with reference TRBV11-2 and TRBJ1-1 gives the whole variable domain EAGVAQSPRYKIIEKRQSVAFWCNPISGHATLYWYQQILGQGPKLLIQFQNNGVVDDSQLPKDRFSAERLKGVDSTLKIQPAKLEDSAVYLCASSPSPFSEAFFGQGTRLTVV.

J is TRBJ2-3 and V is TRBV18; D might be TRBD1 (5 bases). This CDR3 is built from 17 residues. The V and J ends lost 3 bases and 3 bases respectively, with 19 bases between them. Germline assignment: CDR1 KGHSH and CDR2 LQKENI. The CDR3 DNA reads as TGTGCCAGCTCACCGACCCGCGGCAGGGTGGAGACAGATACGCAGTATTTT. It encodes CASSPTRGRVETDTQYF.

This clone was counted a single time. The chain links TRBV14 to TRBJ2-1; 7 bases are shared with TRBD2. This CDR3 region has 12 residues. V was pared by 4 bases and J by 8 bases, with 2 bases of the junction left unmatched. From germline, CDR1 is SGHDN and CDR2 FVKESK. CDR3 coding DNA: TGTGCCAGCAGCCGGGGGGGAGATGAGCAGTTCTTC. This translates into CASSRGGDEQFF.

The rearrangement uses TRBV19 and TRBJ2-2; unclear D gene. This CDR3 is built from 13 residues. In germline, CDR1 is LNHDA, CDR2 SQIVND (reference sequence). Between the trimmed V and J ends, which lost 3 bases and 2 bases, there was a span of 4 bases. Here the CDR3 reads CASSIGNTGELFF. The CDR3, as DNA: TGTGCCAGTAGTATTGGCAACACCGGGGAGCTGTTTTTT.

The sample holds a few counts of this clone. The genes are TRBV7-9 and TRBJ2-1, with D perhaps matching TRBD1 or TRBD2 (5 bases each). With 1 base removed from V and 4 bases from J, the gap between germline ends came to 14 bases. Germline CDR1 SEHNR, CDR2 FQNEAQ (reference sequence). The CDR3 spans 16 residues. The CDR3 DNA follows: TGTGCCAGCAGCTTAGTCGGGGCACGGGGTTACAATGAGCAGTTCTTC. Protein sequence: CASSLVGARGYNEQFF. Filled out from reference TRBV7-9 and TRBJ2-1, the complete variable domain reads DTGVSQNPRHKITKRGQNVTFRCDPISEHNRLYWYRQTLGQGPEFLTYFQNEAQLEKSRLLSDRFSAERPKGSFSTLEIQRTEQGDSAMYLCASSLVGARGYNEQFFGPGTRLTVL.

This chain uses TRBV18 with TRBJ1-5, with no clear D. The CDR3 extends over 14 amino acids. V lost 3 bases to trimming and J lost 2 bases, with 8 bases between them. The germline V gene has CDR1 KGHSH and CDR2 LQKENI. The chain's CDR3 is CASSPGQGNQPQHF. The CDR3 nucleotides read TGTGCCAGCTCACCGGGCCAGGGCAATCAGCCCCAGCATTTT.

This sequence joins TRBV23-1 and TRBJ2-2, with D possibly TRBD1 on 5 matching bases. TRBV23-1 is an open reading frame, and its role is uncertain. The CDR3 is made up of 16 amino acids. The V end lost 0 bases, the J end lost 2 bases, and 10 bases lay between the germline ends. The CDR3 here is CASSQSTVLNTGELFF. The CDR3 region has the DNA TGCGCCAGCAGTCAATCGACAGTCCTTAACACCGGGGAGCTGTTTTTT.

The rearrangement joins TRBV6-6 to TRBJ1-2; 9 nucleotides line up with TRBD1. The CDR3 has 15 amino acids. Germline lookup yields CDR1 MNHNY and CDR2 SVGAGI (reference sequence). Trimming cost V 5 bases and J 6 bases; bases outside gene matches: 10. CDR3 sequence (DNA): TGTGCCAGCAGTATCACAGGGGGCGGTTCGGATGGCTACACCTTC. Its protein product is CASSITGGGSDGYTF.

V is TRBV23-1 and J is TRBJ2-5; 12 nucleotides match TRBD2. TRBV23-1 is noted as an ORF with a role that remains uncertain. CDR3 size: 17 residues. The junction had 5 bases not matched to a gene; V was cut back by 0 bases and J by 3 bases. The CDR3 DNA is TGCGCCAGCAGTCAATCGATCAGACTAGCGGGAGAAGAGACCCAGTACTTC. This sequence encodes CASSQSIRLAGEETQYF.

As DNA, the CDR3 is TGTGCCAGCAGCTTACGGGTGGGTAGCGGGTCAGTTCTGCGGAGCGAGCAGTACTTC. Translated, it gives CASSLRVGSGSVLRSEQYF. The rearrangement uses TRBV7-3 and TRBJ2-7; 7 bases fit TRBD2. Per the germline V gene, CDR1 is SGHTA and CDR2 is FQGTGA. V shed 2 bases, J shed 6 bases, and the junction held 22 bases outside the gene matches. The CDR3 length is 19 residues.

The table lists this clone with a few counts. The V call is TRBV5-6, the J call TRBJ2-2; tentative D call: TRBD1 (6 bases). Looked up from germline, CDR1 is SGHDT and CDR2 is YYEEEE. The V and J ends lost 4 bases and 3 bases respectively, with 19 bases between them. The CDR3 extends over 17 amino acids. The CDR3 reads CASSGSLLTGDTGELFF. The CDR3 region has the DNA TGTGCCAGCAGCGGTTCTCTACTGACAGGAGACACCGGGGAGCTGTTTTTT.

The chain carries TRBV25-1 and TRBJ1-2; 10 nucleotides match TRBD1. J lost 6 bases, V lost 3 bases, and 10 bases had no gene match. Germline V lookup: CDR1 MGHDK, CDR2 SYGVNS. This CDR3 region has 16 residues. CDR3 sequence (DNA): TGTGCCAGCAGTGACCTCGGGGACAGGGGATTCGATGGCTACACCTTC. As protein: CASSDLGDRGFDGYTF.

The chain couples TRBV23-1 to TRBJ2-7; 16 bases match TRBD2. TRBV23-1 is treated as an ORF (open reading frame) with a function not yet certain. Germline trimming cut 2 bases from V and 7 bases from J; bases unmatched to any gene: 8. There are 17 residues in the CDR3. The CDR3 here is CASSQGGLAGGPREQYF. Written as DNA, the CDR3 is TGCGCCAGCAGTCAAGGGGGACTAGCGGGAGGGCCGAGGGAGCAGTACTTC.

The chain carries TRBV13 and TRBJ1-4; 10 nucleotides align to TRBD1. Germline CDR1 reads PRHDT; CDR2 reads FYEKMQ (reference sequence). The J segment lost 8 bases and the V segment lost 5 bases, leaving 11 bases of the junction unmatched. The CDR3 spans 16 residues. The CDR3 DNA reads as TGTGCCAGCAGCAAAACCGGGACAGGGGTAGGAGAAAAACTGTTTTTT. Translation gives CASSKTGTGVGEKLFF.

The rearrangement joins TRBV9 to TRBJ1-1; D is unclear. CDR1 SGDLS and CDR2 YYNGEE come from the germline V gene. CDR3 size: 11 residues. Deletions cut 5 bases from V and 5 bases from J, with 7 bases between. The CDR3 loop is CASRDRTEAFF. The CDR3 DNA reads TGTGCCAGCAGAGATCGGACTGAAGCTTTCTTT.

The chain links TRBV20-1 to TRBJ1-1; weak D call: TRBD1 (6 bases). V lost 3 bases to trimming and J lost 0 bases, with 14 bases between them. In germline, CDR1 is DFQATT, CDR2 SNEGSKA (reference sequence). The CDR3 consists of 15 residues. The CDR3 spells CSASRGGALNTEAFF. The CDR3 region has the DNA TGCAGTGCTAGTAGAGGGGGGGCTCTGAACACTGAAGCTTTCTTT.

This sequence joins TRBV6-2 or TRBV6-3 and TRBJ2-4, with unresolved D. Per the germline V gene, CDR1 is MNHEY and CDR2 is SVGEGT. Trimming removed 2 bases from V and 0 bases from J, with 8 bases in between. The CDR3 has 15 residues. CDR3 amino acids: CASSYVERAKNIQYF. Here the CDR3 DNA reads TGTGCCAGCAGTTACGTCGAGCGAGCCAAAAACATTCAGTACTTC.

In nucleotides, the CDR3 is TGTGCCAGCAGCAGGGGTTACTACGAGCAGTACTTC. This translates into CASSRGYYEQYF. This chain links TRBV28 with TRBJ2-7; TRBD1 might be the D (6 bases). This CDR3 region has 12 residues. Trimming removed 6 bases from V and 3 bases from J, with 9 bases in between. Germline CDR1 MDHEN, CDR2 SYDVKM.

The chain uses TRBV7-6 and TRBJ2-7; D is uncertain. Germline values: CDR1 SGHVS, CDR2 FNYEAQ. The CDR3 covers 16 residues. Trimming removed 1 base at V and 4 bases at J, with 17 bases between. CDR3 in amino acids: CASSLVLPAWMYEQYF. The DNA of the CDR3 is TGTGCCAGCAGCTTAGTTTTACCGGCGTGGATGTACGAGCAGTACTTC.

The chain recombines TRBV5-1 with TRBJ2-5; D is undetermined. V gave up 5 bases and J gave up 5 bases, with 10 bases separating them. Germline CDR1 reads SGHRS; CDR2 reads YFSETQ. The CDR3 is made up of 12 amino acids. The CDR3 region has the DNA TGCGCCAGCAGAGTTGAACGGGAGACCCAGTACTTC. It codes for CASRVERETQYF.